These 16 T cell receptor beta chains were sequenced from one sample in a study of CD8+ T cells in alopecia areata. Sequencing templates came from extracted RNA that was reverse transcribed into cDNA. Sequencing used immunoSEQ multiplex PCR; TCRdb keeps in-frame clones, though not all of them. The table lists 95,000 to 150,000 clones, roughly 50% of them singletons. The sample was NKG2D-low CD8+ T cells sorted from blood. All receptors derive from a human donor with alopecia areata.

This clone has more than one count but fewer than ten. The V gene is TRBV19, the J gene TRBJ1-5; unclear D gene. CDR1 is LNHDA and CDR2 is SQIVND in the germline V gene (reference sequence). Trimming cost V 5 bases and J 3 bases, with 8 bases left between them. There are 13 residues in the CDR3. CDR3 amino acids: CASSWRDNQPQHF. The CDR3 coding sequence is TGTGCCAGTAGTTGGAGGGACAATCAGCCCCAGCATTTT.

The chain carries TRBV29-1 and TRBJ2-3; the D gene is possibly TRBD1 (6 bases). This CDR3 region has 16 residues. In germline, CDR1 is SQVTM, CDR2 ANQGSEA. The V and J ends lost 4 bases and 3 bases respectively, with 20 bases between them. The CDR3 here is CSVGGEESRGTDTQYF. CDR3 sequence (DNA): TGCAGCGTTGGGGGAGAGGAATCCAGGGGAACAGATACGCAGTATTTT.

The chain couples TRBV29-1 to TRBJ2-7; 8 nucleotides agree with TRBD1. V lost 7 bases and J lost 3; bases outside the gene matches: 5. The CDR3 is made up of 12 amino acids. Germline lookup yields CDR1 SQVTM and CDR2 ANQGSEA. DNA for the CDR3: TGCAGCGCTATCGGACAGGGCTACGAGCAGTACTTC. Protein: CSAIGQGYEQYF.

This chain connects TRBV27 to TRBJ2-7, with 9 positions matching TRBD2. The CDR3 length is 15 residues. Germline V gene data show CDR1 as MNHEY and CDR2 as SMNVEV (reference sequence). With V trimmed by 2 bases and J by 0 bases, 2 bases remained unmatched. CDR3 sequence (DNA): TGTGCCAGCAGTTTACTAGCGGGGAGCTCCTACGAGCAGTACTTC. This translates into CASSLLAGSSYEQYF.

The V gene is TRBV30, the J gene TRBJ2-1; possibly TRBD2 for D (5 bases). CDR1 is GTSNPN, CDR2 SVGIG, per germline (reference sequence). The CDR3 has 13 residues. V lost 1 base and J lost 4, with 8 bases in between. CDR3 coding DNA: TGTGCCTGGAGTGGTAGCGTGTACAATGAGCAGTTCTTC. Protein product: CAWSGSVYNEQFF.

This clone occurred a few times. The chain recombines TRBV29-1 with TRBJ2-2; the D gene is possibly TRBD1 (6 bases). CDR1 and CDR2 (germline): SQVTM, ANQGSEA. The CDR3 totals 13 residues. V lost 7 bases, J lost 4 bases, and 13 bases lay in between. The CDR3 sequence is CSAVPGATGELFF. The CDR3 DNA sequence: TGCAGCGCTGTCCCAGGGGCCACCGGGGAGCTGTTTTTT.

The genes are TRBV29-1 and TRBJ2-7; 7 bases are shared with TRBD1. This CDR3 has 13 amino acids. J lost 4 bases, V lost 6 bases, and 9 bases had no gene match. In germline, CDR1 is SQVTM, CDR2 ANQGSEA. The CDR3 nucleotides are TGCAGCGTGGGGACAGCCATGCCTTACGAGCAGTACTTC. Amino acid sequence: CSVGTAMPYEQYF.

This chain connects TRBV28 to TRBJ2-2, with 7 nucleotides matching TRBD1. CDR1 MDHEN and CDR2 SYDVKM come from the germline V gene. CDR3 length: 12 residues. V shed 8 bases, J shed 6 bases, and the junction held 3 bases outside the gene matches. This CDR3 is CASSQGAGELFF. The CDR3 DNA sequence: TGTGCCAGCTCCCAGGGGGCCGGGGAGCTGTTTTTT.

Here the CDR3 reads CASSEDTPGHSPLHF. For the CDR3, the DNA is TGTGCCAGCAGTGAAGACACCCCGGGACACTCACCCCTCCACTTT. This chain uses TRBV2 with TRBJ1-6, with D possibly matching TRBD1 (6 bases). Per the germline V gene, CDR1 is SNHLY and CDR2 is FYNNEI. The V end lost 1 base, the J end lost 10 bases, and 14 bases lay between the germline ends. This CDR3 is 15 amino acids long. Filled out from reference TRBV2 and TRBJ1-6, the complete variable domain reads EPEVTQTPSHQVTQMGQEVILRCVPISNHLYFYWYRQILGQKVEFLVSFYNNEISEKSEIFDDQFSVERPDGSNFTLKIRSTKLEDSAMYFCASSEDTPGHSPLHFGNGTRLTVT.

The chain uses TRBV7-8 and TRBJ2-5; D tentatively fits TRBD1 or TRBD2 (5 bases each). The CDR3 is made up of 15 amino acids. V was shortened by 2 bases and J by 4 bases, with 14 bases between the two germline ends. Germline-derived CDR1 and CDR2 are SGHVS and FQNEAQ. The CDR3 coding sequence is TGTGCCAGCAGCTTAAATGGGGGTTCCGGAGAGACCCAGTACTTC. As protein: CASSLNGGSGETQYF.

In this sample, this clone turned up a few times. The chain combines TRBV29-1 with TRBJ2-7; TRBD1 matches 7 bases. With V trimmed by 7 bases and J by 5 bases, 5 bases remained unmatched. The germline gives CDR1 SQVTM, CDR2 ANQGSEA. The CDR3 covers 11 residues. CDR3 region: CSGKGGDEQYF. The CDR3 DNA sequence: TGCAGCGGCAAAGGGGGCGACGAGCAGTACTTC.

This clone was detected once. The V call is TRBV7-6, the J call TRBJ2-1; D gene unclear. Germline values: CDR1 SGHVS, CDR2 FNYEAQ. With 0 bases removed from V and 5 bases from J, the gap between germline ends came to 2 bases. The CDR3 has 12 residues. The CDR3, as DNA: TGTGCCAGCAGCTTAGCTAACAATGAGCAGTTCTTC. It codes for CASSLANNEQFF. Using reference TRBV7-6 and TRBJ2-1 for the parts outside the CDR3, the full variable domain is GAGVSQSPRYKVTKRGQDVALRCDPISGHVSLYWYRQALGQGPEFLTYFNYEAQQDKSGLPNDRFSAERPEGSISTLTIQRTEQRDSAMYRCASSLANNEQFFGPGTRLTVL.

This clone was counted only a few times. The chain employs TRBV29-1 and TRBJ2-1; no firm D call. The germline CDR1 and CDR2 sequences are SQVTM and ANQGSEA. The CDR3 is 11 residues long. The germline V and J ends were trimmed by 7 bases and 7 bases, with 11 bases remaining between them. The CDR3 bases are TGCAGCGCCCTAACGCGGAATGAGCAGTTCTTC. Protein product: CSALTRNEQFF.

The chain combines TRBV29-1 with TRBJ2-1; 12 nucleotides match TRBD2. Germline V gene data show CDR1 as SQVTM and CDR2 as ANQGSEA. This CDR3 is 15 amino acids long. The V segment lost 4 bases and the J segment 7 bases; nucleotides outside the gene matches: 8. The CDR3 nucleotides are TGCAGCGTTGTTCTAGCGGGGGGGCCTGAGAATGAGCAGTTCTTC. It specifies CSVVLAGGPENEQFF.

The chain couples TRBV5-1 to TRBJ2-1; D is unclear. The CDR3 extends over 14 amino acids. The V end lost 1 base, the J end lost 7 bases, and 12 bases lay between the germline ends. Germline assignment: CDR1 SGHRS and CDR2 YFSETQ. CDR3 DNA sequence: TGCGCCAGCAGCTTGAATGGTGACGGGAATGAGCAGTTCTTC. It is translated as CASSLNGDGNEQFF.

The chain carries TRBV29-1 and TRBJ2-7; maybe TRBD2 (5 bases). The CDR3 spans 15 residues. CDR1 is SQVTM, CDR2 ANQGSEA, per germline. V lost 4 bases, J lost 0 bases, and 16 bases lay in between. The DNA of the CDR3 is TGCAGCGTTGGACTGTTTGGAGGCAGCTCCTACGAGCAGTACTTC. Translating it yields CSVGLFGGSSYEQYF.